This T cell receptor (beta chain) was documented in a study of T cell responses to AZD1222 COVID-19 vaccine. The V and J ends lost 10 bases and 7 bases respectively, with 22 bases between them. The germline gives CDR1 SGHDN, CDR2 FVKESK. The CDR3 loop spans 14 amino acids. The table lists this clone with a count of one. Its antigen is unidentified. Whole-study results and caveats: Nearly half of unique spike-specific TCRs reportedly avoided B.1.351 and B.1.1.7 mutated regions. Every sample of the repertoires postdated the peak T cell response. CD4 TCRs associated with vaccination spanned spike, dominating at 160-218 and 743-854. White British donors predominated, females outnumbered males, and clonal diversity was possibly underestimated.

TCRdb keeps only in-frame clones here, not all; method: immunoSEQ multiplex PCR. This sample carries about 110,000 clones, 87% of them seen once, and the ten largest clones take roughly 4.4%. The material was peripheral blood, obtained 28 days after the second AZD1222 dose. The rearrangement links TRBV14 to TRBJ1-1, with a weak D call TRBD1 (5 bases). The TCR was taken from an adult who received the AZD1222 COVID-19 vaccine. CDR3 in amino acids: CATKPAQGQGEAFF. DNA for the CDR3: TGTGCCACCAAACCGGCTCAGGGTCAAGGTGAAGCTTTCTTT.